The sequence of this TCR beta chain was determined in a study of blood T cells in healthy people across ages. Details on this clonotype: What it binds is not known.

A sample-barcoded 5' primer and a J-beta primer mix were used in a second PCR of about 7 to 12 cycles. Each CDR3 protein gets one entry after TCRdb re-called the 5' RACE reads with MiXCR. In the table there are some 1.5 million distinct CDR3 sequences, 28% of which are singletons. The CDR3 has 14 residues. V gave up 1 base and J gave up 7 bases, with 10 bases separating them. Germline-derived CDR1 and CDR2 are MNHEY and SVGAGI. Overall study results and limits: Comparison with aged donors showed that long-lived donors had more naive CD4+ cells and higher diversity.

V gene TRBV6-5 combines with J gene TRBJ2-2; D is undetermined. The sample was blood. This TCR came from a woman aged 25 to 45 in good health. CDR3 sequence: CASSYWVEGGELFF. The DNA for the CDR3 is TGTGCCAGCAGTTACTGGGTAGAAGGCGGGGAGCTGTTTTTT.